The 28 T cell receptor beta chains below all came from one sample that was sequenced in a study of blood T cell repertoires in COVID-19. The protocol was immunoSEQ multiplex PCR, while the TCRdb copy is restricted to in-frame clones and leaves out a portion. This table has approximately 150,000 clones, 84% appearing once. The sample was peripheral blood. The source is a man in his fifties or sixties with acute or convalescent COVID-19.

The chain carries TRBV30 and TRBJ1-6; 10 nucleotides match TRBD1. Trimming took 4 bases from V and 10 from J; bases not matched to a gene: 4. There are 13 residues in the CDR3. Germline loops: CDR1 GTSNPN, CDR2 SVGIG (reference sequence). DNA of the CDR3: TGTGCCTGGAAAGGACAGGGGGACTCACCCCTCCACTTT. Translated, it gives CAWKGQGDSPLHF.

This clone showed up just once. This rearrangement joins TRBV11-2 to TRBJ2-1, with 8 bases lining up with TRBD2. This CDR3 contains 16 residues. Trimming at V came to 5 bases and at J to 3 bases, leaving 9 bases not matched to a gene. CDR1 and CDR2 from the germline V gene are SGHAT and FQNNGV. The DNA of the CDR3 is TGTGCCAGCAGCCTCCTCCGGGGGGGGGACTACAATGAGCAGTTCTTC. Translated: CASSLLRGGDYNEQFF.

Here the CDR3 reads CATSDYPGQGGTGELFF. The CDR3 DNA follows: TGTGCCACCAGTGATTATCCGGGACAGGGAGGAACCGGGGAGCTGTTTTTT. This rearrangement joins TRBV24-1 to TRBJ2-2; 9 bases agree with TRBD1. Germline V lookup: CDR1 KGHDR, CDR2 SFDVKD. The V gene end was trimmed by 2 bases and the J gene end by 5 bases; junction bases not matched to a gene: 8. The CDR3 contains 17 residues.

The gene calls are TRBV18 and TRBJ2-7; 9 bases fit TRBD1. V shed 4 bases and J 5 bases; nucleotides not matched to a gene: 3. Germline loops: CDR1 KGHSH, CDR2 LQKENI. The CDR3 runs 13 residues. The CDR3 loop reads CASSRTGVDEQYF. The CDR3 coding sequence is TGTGCCAGCTCACGGACAGGGGTCGACGAGCAGTACTTC.

The gene calls are TRBV7-3 and TRBJ2-7, with TRBD1 matching over 7 bases. The CDR3 contains 13 residues. The germline V gene has CDR1 SGHTA and CDR2 FQGTGA. Losses at the gene ends were 6 bases for V and 0 bases for J; bases not matched to a gene: 2. The CDR3: CASSRTGSYEQYF. The CDR3 region has the DNA TGTGCCAGCAGTCGGACAGGCTCCTACGAGCAGTACTTC. Based on the CDR3 plus reference TRBV7-3 and TRBJ2-7, the full variable domain is GAGVSQTPSNKVTEKGKYVELRCDPISGHTALYWYRQSLGQGPEFLIYFQGTGAADDSGLPNDRFFAVRPEGSVSTLKIQRTERGDSAVYLCASSRTGSYEQYFGPGTRLTVT.

The chain uses TRBV5-1 and TRBJ2-1; 9 bases agree with TRBD2. Germline V lookup: CDR1 SGHRS, CDR2 YFSETQ. After removal of 0 bases from V and 12 bases from J, the junction contained 4 bases not matched to a gene. The CDR3 is made up of 13 amino acids. CDR3 nucleotide sequence: TGCGCCAGCAGCTTGGGGGTAGCGGGGGCGCAGTTCTTC. Translation: CASSLGVAGAQFF.

V and J are TRBV27 and TRBJ2-1, with 7 bases aligning to TRBD2. The V and J ends lost 6 bases and 0 bases, in that order; junction bases with no gene match: 5. Germline assignment: CDR1 MNHEY and CDR2 SMNVEV (reference sequence). There are 15 residues in the CDR3. CDR3 residues: CASRLGGSSYNEQFF. Written as DNA, the CDR3 is TGTGCCAGCAGACTAGGCGGGAGCTCCTACAATGAGCAGTTCTTC.

This clone was detected only once. The J gene is TRBJ1-2, the V gene TRBV2; D is possibly TRBD1 (6 bases). From germline, CDR1 is SNHLY and CDR2 FYNNEI. CDR3 length equals 14 residues. Trimming took off 7 bases at V and 1 base at J, with 13 bases between the two ends. In nucleotides, the CDR3 is TGTGCCAGCAAAAGTGGGGGCGGTAACTATGGCTACACCTTC. Translation: CASKSGGGNYGYTF.

The rearrangement joins TRBV4-1 to TRBJ1-2; no clear D. The V end lost 1 base, the J end lost 1 base, and 7 bases lay between the germline ends. CDR1 and CDR2 from the germline V gene are MGHRA and YSYEKL. The CDR3 has 14 residues. CDR3 sequence: CASSQVYINYGYTF. The CDR3 bases are TGCGCCAGCAGCCAAGTGTACATTAACTATGGCTACACCTTC.

This clone was counted between two and nine times. The same CDR3 also results from other DNA sequences found in this sample. CDR3 amino acids: CASSEGASSQPQHF. The CDR3 DNA reads TGTGCCAGCAGTGAAGGGGCCTCCAGTCAGCCCCAGCATTTT. The rearrangement links TRBV6-1 to TRBJ1-5, with unresolved D. The CDR3 totals 14 residues. With 1 base removed from V and 6 bases from J, the gap between germline ends came to 10 bases. Germline V gives CDR1 MNHNS, CDR2 SASEGT.

J is TRBJ1-1 and V is TRBV19; the match to TRBD1 covers 9 bases. From germline, CDR1 is LNHDA and CDR2 SQIVND (reference sequence). With V trimmed by 6 bases and J by 1 base, 3 bases remained unmatched. The CDR3 has 14 amino acids. The CDR3 DNA follows: TGTGCCAGTAGCCGGGACAGGGAGAACACTGAAGCTTTCTTT. Its translation is CASSRDRENTEAFF.

V and J are TRBV5-5 and TRBJ2-2; possible D gene TRBD1, 6 bases. Germline loops: CDR1 SGHKS, CDR2 YYEKEE (reference sequence). V dropped 4 bases and J dropped 0 bases, with 13 bases sitting between them. The CDR3 consists of 16 residues. CDR3 amino acids: CASSLGQFANTGELFF. The CDR3 DNA reads TGTGCCAGCAGCCTAGGACAGTTCGCGAACACCGGGGAGCTGTTTTTT.

J is TRBJ1-1 and V is TRBV6-5; 7 bases map to TRBD1. V lost 5 bases to trimming and J lost 4 bases; unmatched junction nucleotides: 10. Germline-derived CDR1 and CDR2 are MNHEY and SVGAGI. The CDR3 contains 15 residues. The CDR3 region has the DNA TGTGCCAGCAGTCCTCGACAGGGAGCCTTCACTGAAGCTTTCTTT. It is translated as CASSPRQGAFTEAFF.

V and J are TRBV6-5 and TRBJ2-2, with 10 bases matching TRBD2. V gave up 5 bases and J gave up 7 bases; unmatched junction bases: 7. The CDR3 has 15 residues. Germline V lookup: CDR1 MNHEY, CDR2 SVGAGI. The CDR3 here is CASSPLAGTGGELFF. The DNA of the CDR3 is TGTGCCAGCAGTCCACTAGCGGGAACGGGCGGGGAGCTGTTTTTT.

The gene calls are TRBV6-1 and TRBJ2-3; 7 bases line up with TRBD1. V lost 4 bases, J lost 6 bases, and 19 bases stayed unmatched. The CDR3 covers 18 residues. The germline V gene has CDR1 MNHNS and CDR2 SASEGT. The CDR3 sequence is CASSAYILTGAGRDTQYF. DNA of the CDR3: TGTGCCAGCAGTGCCTATATTCTAACAGGGGCGGGCCGGGATACGCAGTATTTT.

The chain combines TRBV6-1 with TRBJ2-7; 11 nucleotides agree with TRBD2. CDR1 MNHNS and CDR2 SASEGT come from the germline V gene. The CDR3 loop spans 18 amino acids. J lost 3 bases, V lost 3 bases, and 13 bases had no gene match. CDR3 bases: TGTGCCAGCAGTGAGGCTAATTTACTAGCGGGAGTGGGCTACGAGCAGTACTTC. Translated: CASSEANLLAGVGYEQYF.

The V gene is TRBV5-4, the J gene TRBJ1-6, with D perhaps TRBD1 (6 bases). The germline V gene encodes CDR1 SGHNT and CDR2 YYREEE (reference sequence). CDR3 length: 14 residues. The V end lost 5 bases, the J end lost 10 bases, and 16 bases lay between the germline ends. In nucleotides, the CDR3 is TGTGCCAGCAGTTTCCGGGACACCACCTCACCCCTCCACTTT. Amino acids: CASSFRDTTSPLHF.

The rearrangement links TRBV5-4 to TRBJ2-5; the D gene is possibly TRBD1 (6 bases). The germline V and J ends were trimmed by 4 bases and 4 bases, with 11 bases remaining between them. In germline, CDR1 is SGHNT, CDR2 YYREEE (reference sequence). This CDR3 region has 13 residues. The CDR3: CASSIQGRETQYF. Here the CDR3 DNA reads TGTGCCAGCAGCATCCAGGGGAGAGAGACCCAGTACTTC. Full variable domain (outside the CDR3, taken from reference TRBV5-4 and TRBJ2-5): ETGVTQSPTHLIKTRGQQVTLRCSSQSGHNTVSWYQQALGQGPQFIFQYYREEENGRGNFPPRFSGLQFPNYSSELNVNALELDDSALYLCASSIQGRETQYFGPGTRLLVL.

This clone was counted between two and nine times. The chain combines TRBV10-2 with TRBJ2-1; 9 nucleotides align to TRBD2. Germline values: CDR1 WSHSY, CDR2 SAAADI. This CDR3 has 17 residues. The J segment lost 5 bases and the V segment lost 2 bases, leaving 10 bases of the junction unmatched. CDR3 in DNA: TGCGCCAGCAGTGAGCTTTTCGCGGGAGGGTACGACAATGAGCAGTTCTTC. Translated, it gives CASSELFAGGYDNEQFF.

This clone was counted only a few times. V is TRBV12-5 and J is TRBJ2-7; possibly TRBD1 for D (5 bases). V was trimmed by 1 base and J by 0 bases, leaving 22 bases between them. Germline V CDR1 and CDR2: LGHNT, FRNRAP. There are 19 residues in the CDR3. CDR3 loop: CASGLGSWVMGQSSYEQYF. CDR3 bases: TGTGCTAGTGGTTTGGGTTCATGGGTAATGGGGCAGAGCTCCTACGAGCAGTACTTC.

The chain recombines TRBV6-5 with TRBJ2-7, with 7 bases lining up with TRBD1. Germline CDR1 reads MNHEY; CDR2 reads SVGAGI. This CDR3 contains 15 residues. V was clipped by 5 bases and J by 3 bases; unmatched bases: 10. CDR3 protein: CASSTDGTADYEQYF. CDR3 coding DNA: TGTGCCAGCAGTACCGACGGGACAGCCGACTACGAGCAGTACTTC.

The chain is built from TRBV6-4 and TRBJ2-3; unclear D gene. Germline loops: CDR1 MRHNA, CDR2 SNTAGT. The germline V and J ends were trimmed by 4 bases and 5 bases, with 10 bases remaining between them. The CDR3 has 13 residues. CDR3 nucleotides: TGTGCCAGCAGTGTCACAGCCGGAGATACGCAGTATTTT. This codes for CASSVTAGDTQYF.

The J gene is TRBJ1-2, the V gene TRBV3-1 (or the pseudogene TRBV3-2); 10 bases fit TRBD1. V was clipped by 7 bases and J by 6 bases; unmatched bases: 14. The length of the CDR3 is 16 residues. Germline V lookup: CDR1 LGHDT, CDR2 YNNKEL (reference sequence). The CDR3 coding sequence is TGTGCCAGCACCCCCGGGACAGGGGAGGGTCGGCATGGCTACACCTTC. This encodes CASTPGTGEGRHGYTF.

The chain has TRBV30 and TRBJ1-5, with 11 bases fitting TRBD1. Germline CDR1 is GTSNPN and CDR2 is SVGIG (reference sequence). With V trimmed by 0 bases and J by 6 bases, 10 bases remained unmatched. The CDR3 covers 17 residues. Written as DNA, the CDR3 is TGTGCCTGGAGTGTCTACGGGACAGGGGGTTTGGGTCAGCCCCAGCATTTT. It yields the protein CAWSVYGTGGLGQPQHF. Supplemented by reference TRBV30 and TRBJ1-5, the full variable domain reads SQTIHQWPATLVQPVGSPLSLECTVEGTSNPNLYWYRQAAGRGLQLLFYSVGIGQISSEVPQNLSASRPQDRQFILSSKKLLLSDSGFYLCAWSVYGTGGLGQPQHFGDGTRLSIL.

This clone was observed once. This chain connects TRBV29-1 to TRBJ1-5; the D gene is possibly TRBD1 (5 bases). V was pared by 6 bases and J by 0 bases, with 12 bases between. Looked up from germline, CDR1 is SQVTM and CDR2 is ANQGSEA. The CDR3 extends over 14 amino acids. CDR3 nucleotide sequence: TGCAGCGTCGGTCAGGGAAATAGCAATCAGCCCCAGCATTTT. Its protein is CSVGQGNSNQPQHF.

V and J are TRBV19 and TRBJ1-2; D is possibly TRBD1 (5 bases). V dropped 3 bases and J dropped 5 bases, with 16 bases sitting between them. Germline CDR1 and CDR2: LNHDA and SQIVND (reference sequence). The CDR3 is 15 amino acids. The CDR3 sequence: CASSMRDAEAYGYTF. CDR3 DNA sequence: TGTGCCAGTAGTATGCGGGACGCAGAGGCGTATGGCTACACCTTC.

The chain links TRBV19 to TRBJ1-2; 9 bases align to TRBD1. The CDR3 totals 15 residues. J lost 3 bases, V lost 10 bases, and 12 bases had no gene match. Germline CDR1 is LNHDA and CDR2 is SQIVND (reference sequence). The CDR3 spells CATSTGGLFDYGYTF. The CDR3 region has the DNA TGTGCCACATCAACAGGGGGCCTTTTTGACTATGGCTACACCTTC. The full variable domain, completed using reference TRBV19 and TRBJ1-2, is DGGITQSPKYLFRKEGQNVTLSCEQNLNHDAMYWYRQDPGQGLRLIYYSQIVNDFQKGDIAEGYSVSREKKESFPLTVTSAQKNPTAFYLCATSTGGLFDYGYTFGSGTRLTVV.

The chain recombines TRBV24-1 with TRBJ2-3; 8 nucleotides align to TRBD1. After removal of 7 bases from V and 3 bases from J, the junction contained 17 bases not matched to a gene. There are 18 residues in the CDR3. CDR1 KGHDR and CDR2 SFDVKD come from the germline V gene. This CDR3 reads CATSGFSGTGKQTDTQYF. The CDR3 DNA sequence: TGTGCCACCAGCGGGTTTTCCGGGACAGGAAAACAAACAGATACGCAGTATTTT.